This T cell receptor beta chain was profiled in a study of T cell responses to AZD1222 COVID-19 vaccine. Whole-study results and caveats: Spike was spanned by vaccine-associated CD4 TCRs, which were dominant at 160-218 and 743-854. Seropositive status at baseline applied to only 5 or 6 AZD1222 recipients.

Sequencing used immunoSEQ multiplex PCR; TCRdb keeps in-frame clones, though not all of them. Among approximately 140,000 clones listed, approximately 90% were seen once. For this clone: No antigen is known for it.

CDR3 length equals 14 residues. Germline V lookup: CDR1 LGHNA, CDR2 YNFKEQ. V lost 1 base and J 5 bases, leaving 11 bases between the germline ends. Pooling was applied to second doses at about 4 or about 12 weeks. The chain couples TRBV4-2 to TRBJ1-1; D gene uncertain. The sequencing here drew on peripheral blood, taken 28 days after the second AZD1222 dose. The source of this sequence is an adult who received the AZD1222 COVID-19 vaccine. The CDR3: CASSQAQVTTEAFF. Written as DNA, the CDR3 is TGTGCCAGCAGCCAAGCTCAGGTGACGACTGAAGCTTTCTTT.